This TCR beta chain stems from a study of blood T cell repertoires in COVID-19. TCRdb's table, derived via immunoSEQ multiplex PCR, lists solely in-frame clones and lacks some. Here the sample spans about 83,000 clones, roughly 83% being singletons. Germline CDR1 and CDR2: MDHEN and SYDVKM. This CDR3 has 14 residues. Trimming removed 4 bases at V and 0 bases at J, with 9 bases between. The TCR sequence derives from a man aged 45-65 years with active COVID-19. The V and J genes are TRBV28 and TRBJ1-1; D unclear. Sequencing was done on a sample of peripheral blood. The CDR3 bases are TGTGCCAGCAGTTCGTTTCTCTTGAACACTGAAGCTTTCTTT. Protein: CASSSFLLNTEAFF.